Shown below are 28 T cell receptor beta chains from a single sample sequenced in a study of Ad26.COV2.S vaccination and SARS-CoV-2 variants. Assay: immunoSEQ multiplex PCR; the TCRdb copy retains only in-frame clones and omits some. The data show about 440,000 clones, approximately 88% seen once. This sample's treatment: some 20 received Ad26.COV2.S at low or high dose, single or two shots; 5 received placebo; per-sample allocation not given. At day 63 after the first vaccine or placebo injection, samples were drawn. The starting material was peripheral blood, obtained in a trial of Ad26.COV2.S vaccine versus placebo. These receptors all come from a person aged 18 to 59 who received the Ad26.COV2.S COVID-19 vaccine or a placebo.

The chain links TRBV7-3 to TRBJ1-1; D unclear. Germline assignment: CDR1 SGHTA and CDR2 FQGTGA. The CDR3 contains 13 residues. V gave up 5 bases and J gave up 10 bases, with 17 bases separating them. As DNA, the CDR3 is TGTGCCAGCAGCCCCTCATTCGATACACTAGCTTTCTTT. Protein sequence: CASSPSFDTLAFF.

This clone was observed a single time. This chain joins TRBV5-1 and TRBJ2-7; D may be TRBD1 (6 bases). The V end was cut by 3 bases, the J end by 4 bases, with 23 bases between. The V gene's germline CDR1 is SGHRS and CDR2 YFSETQ. The CDR3 covers 17 residues. The CDR3 DNA sequence: TGCGCCAGCAGCTGGGAGCACCGGGACACCTCAATTTACGAGCAGTACTTC. It specifies CASSWEHRDTSIYEQYF.

The rearrangement links TRBV7-8 to TRBJ2-6, with 12 positions matching TRBD2. The V and J ends lost 5 bases and 4 bases, in that order; junction bases with no gene match: 15. From germline, CDR1 is SGHVS and CDR2 FQNEAQ. The CDR3 consists of 20 residues. CDR3 in amino acids: CASSASPRLAGVSGANVLTF. CDR3 sequence (DNA): TGTGCCAGCAGCGCCTCCCCCCGACTAGCGGGAGTTTCAGGGGCCAACGTCCTGACTTTC.

This clone appeared a few times. The DNA of the CDR3 is TGTGCCAGCAGCCGGGGGCGGACTGTTAATAATTCACCCCTCCACTTT. Its translation: CASSRGRTVNNSPLHF. The V gene is TRBV28, the J gene TRBJ1-6; a possible D gene is TRBD1 (6 bases). Trimming took off 6 bases at V and 5 bases at J, with 17 bases between the two ends. Germline CDR1 is MDHEN and CDR2 is SYDVKM. The CDR3 loop spans 16 amino acids.

J is TRBJ2-7 and V is TRBV6-5, with TRBD1 as a possible D gene (6 bases). Between the trimmed V and J ends, which lost 10 bases and 0 bases, there was a span of 10 bases. Germline loops: CDR1 MNHEY, CDR2 SVGAGI. The CDR3 covers 12 residues. CDR3 DNA sequence: TGTGCCACCTCACAGGGCTCCTACGAGCAGTACTTC. Protein product: CATSQGSYEQYF.

This clone was found a few times. The V and J genes are TRBV9 and TRBJ1-1; D remains ambiguous. This CDR3 contains 16 residues. CDR1 SGDLS and CDR2 YYNGEE come from the germline V gene. Trimming left V 2 bases short and J 1 base short, with 15 bases between. The CDR3 DNA reads as TGTGCCAGCAGCGTCATCCCCCAGGAAAAGAACACTGAAGCTTTCTTT. Protein sequence: CASSVIPQEKNTEAFF.

This chain links TRBV28 with TRBJ2-1; 7 nucleotides agree with TRBD1. The CDR3 is 13 amino acids. The germline gives CDR1 MDHEN, CDR2 SYDVKM. The trim removed 6 bases at V and 9 bases at J, leaving 8 bases unmatched. The CDR3 coding sequence is TGTGCCAGCAGCTTAGGGACAGTTAGTGAGCAGTTCTTC. Residues: CASSLGTVSEQFF.

The chain links TRBV30 to TRBJ2-7; 7 bases match TRBD1. V was clipped by 7 bases and J by 2 bases; unmatched bases: 5. From germline, CDR1 is GTSNPN and CDR2 SVGIG (reference sequence). This CDR3 is 12 amino acids long. This CDR3 reads CAFKQGTYEQYF. CDR3 in DNA: TGTGCCTTCAAACAGGGGACCTACGAGCAGTACTTC. Based on the CDR3 plus reference TRBV30 and TRBJ2-7, the full variable domain is SQTIHQWPATLVQPVGSPLSLECTVEGTSNPNLYWYRQAAGRGLQLLFYSVGIGQISSEVPQNLSASRPQDRQFILSSKKLLLSDSGFYLCAFKQGTYEQYFGPGTRLTVT.

The gene calls are TRBV6-5 and TRBJ2-1; D unresolved. V was clipped by 5 bases and J by 6 bases, with 17 bases between them. The CDR3 contains 15 residues. Germline values: CDR1 MNHEY, CDR2 SVGAGI. CDR3 in amino acids: CASSLLGVKGNEQFF. The DNA for the CDR3 is TGTGCCAGCAGTCTACTCGGAGTTAAGGGCAATGAGCAGTTCTTC.

This chain joins TRBV6-2 or TRBV6-3 and TRBJ2-5; either TRBD1 or TRBD2 may supply D (6 bases each). From germline, CDR1 is MNHEY and CDR2 SVGEGT. There are 16 residues in the CDR3. The V and J ends lost 2 bases and 9 bases respectively, with 22 bases between them. This CDR3 reads CASSYGSGPNGGAQYF. CDR3 nucleotide sequence: TGTGCCAGCAGTTACGGTAGCGGCCCCAACGGGGGCGCCCAGTACTTC.

The V gene is TRBV5-1, the J gene TRBJ2-1; 11 bases line up with TRBD1. Germline CDR1 SGHRS, CDR2 YFSETQ. There are 14 residues in the CDR3. V trimming: 10 bases; J trimming: 6 bases; junction bases outside the gene matches: 9. CDR3 region: CASVRDRGVNEQFF. The DNA for the CDR3 is TGCGCCTCAGTCCGGGACAGGGGGGTCAATGAGCAGTTCTTC.

The chain couples TRBV27 to TRBJ1-1; D is perhaps TRBD1 (5 bases). CDR1 MNHEY and CDR2 SMNVEV come from the germline V gene (reference sequence). Trimming pared 3 bases from V and 7 bases from J, leaving 12 bases between. The CDR3 contains 13 residues. This chain's CDR3 is CASSFSGSHEAFF. CDR3 DNA: TGTGCCAGCAGTTTTTCAGGGTCTCATGAAGCTTTCTTT.

The V call is TRBV14, the J call TRBJ2-1, with unresolved D. Germline CDR1 reads SGHDN; CDR2 reads FVKESK. The CDR3 consists of 14 residues. Trimming took 1 base from V and 7 from J, leaving 11 bases between them. The CDR3 loop is CASSQVSPSNEQFF. As DNA, the CDR3 is TGTGCCAGCAGCCAAGTTTCCCCGTCGAATGAGCAGTTCTTC.

The gene calls are TRBV2 and TRBJ2-3, with a tentative D call TRBD2 (6 bases). This CDR3 is built from 16 residues. CDR1 and CDR2 from the germline V gene are SNHLY and FYNNEI. The ends were cut back, 5 bases at V and 6 bases at J, with 21 bases in the middle. The CDR3 sequence is CASSNTPRGGWDTQYF. As DNA, the CDR3 is TGTGCCAGCAGTAATACGCCCCGTGGAGGGTGGGATACGCAGTATTTT.

The chain is built from TRBV10-3 and TRBJ1-1, with TRBD1 identical over 8 bases. CDR1 ENHRY and CDR2 SYGVKD come from the germline V gene. The trim removed 6 bases at V and 8 bases at J, leaving 8 bases unmatched. The length of the CDR3 is 13 residues. The chain's CDR3 is CAIRDTGQAEAFF. CDR3 nucleotides: TGTGCCATCAGGGACACGGGACAGGCCGAAGCTTTCTTT.

The chain combines TRBV2 with TRBJ1-1; D perhaps matches TRBD1 (5 bases). The CDR3 totals 14 residues. Germline CDR1 reads SNHLY; CDR2 reads FYNNEI. V was clipped by 1 base and J by 5 bases, with 11 bases between them. CDR3 DNA sequence: TGTGCCAGCAGTGAAGAGGAGGGGAGAACTGAAGCTTTCTTT. It specifies CASSEEEGRTEAFF.

The table lists this clone with a count of one. The gene calls are TRBV7-2 and TRBJ1-1; 7 positions match TRBD1. The ends lost 5 bases at V and 1 base at J; junction bases unmatched: 7. The CDR3 sequence is 15 residues long. CDR1 SGHTA and CDR2 FQGNSA come from the germline V gene. CDR3 sequence: CASSPQDRRNTEAFF. The CDR3 bases are TGTGCCAGCAGCCCCCAGGACAGGAGGAACACTGAAGCTTTCTTT.

V usage is TRBV7-2 and J usage is TRBJ2-5; 8 nucleotides agree with TRBD2. The CDR3 contains 13 residues. Germline V gives CDR1 SGHTA, CDR2 FQGNSA. V was clipped by 6 bases and J by 4 bases; unmatched bases: 4. CDR3 sequence reads: CASSFGLAETQYF. The CDR3, as DNA: TGTGCCAGCAGTTTCGGACTAGCAGAGACCCAGTACTTC.

The V and J genes are TRBV10-3 and TRBJ2-3, with 9 bases identical to TRBD2. Germline V CDR1 and CDR2: ENHRY, SYGVKD. CDR3 length equals 15 residues. The ends lost 2 bases at V and 2 bases at J; junction bases unmatched: 2. As DNA, the CDR3 is TGTGCCATCAGTGAGACTAGCGGGTACACAGATACGCAGTATTTT. This translates into CAISETSGYTDTQYF.

This chain connects TRBV9 to TRBJ2-3, with no clear D. The germline CDR1 and CDR2 sequences are SGDLS and YYNGEE. Trimming removed 0 bases at V and 4 bases at J, with 9 bases between. The CDR3 contains 14 residues. This chain's CDR3 is CASSVAGIPDTQYF. CDR3 DNA sequence: TGTGCCAGCAGCGTAGCCGGCATCCCAGATACGCAGTATTTT.

J is TRBJ2-7 and V is TRBV11-2, with 14 bases fitting TRBD2. With V trimmed by 6 bases and J by 5 bases, 9 bases remained unmatched. From germline, CDR1 is SGHAT and CDR2 FQNNGV. The CDR3 has 16 amino acids. The CDR3 DNA reads as TGTGCCAGCAGTTGGATGGGACTAGCGGGAGTCGACGAGCAGTACTTC. Its protein is CASSWMGLAGVDEQYF.

The genes are TRBV28 and TRBJ2-7; D is uncertain. This CDR3 is 12 amino acids long. The ends were cut back, 9 bases at V and 1 base at J, with 10 bases in the middle. Germline CDR1 reads MDHEN; CDR2 reads SYDVKM. The CDR3 protein is CASQGRSYEQYF. CDR3 sequence (DNA): TGTGCCAGTCAAGGTAGATCCTACGAGCAGTACTTC.

The V call is TRBV5-1, the J call TRBJ2-2; D gene uncertain. From germline, CDR1 is SGHRS and CDR2 YFSETQ. The CDR3 covers 20 residues. Trimming cost V 1 base and J 0 bases, with 22 bases left between them. This chain's CDR3 is CASSLYRLRTPYPNTGELFF. The CDR3 nucleotides are TGCGCCAGCAGCTTGTACCGCTTAAGGACCCCGTATCCGAACACCGGGGAGCTGTTTTTT.

The table lists this clone with a count of one. The chain has TRBV23-1 and TRBJ2-7; unclear D gene. TRBV23-1 is placed among ORFs of uncertain function. The CDR3 consists of 12 residues. With 1 base removed from V and 4 bases from J, the gap between germline ends came to 5 bases. The DNA of the CDR3 is TGCGCCAGCAGTCAATGGATTTACGAGCAGTACTTC. Translation gives CASSQWIYEQYF.

The chain links TRBV6-5 to TRBJ2-7; D is unresolved. This CDR3 comprises 12 residues. Per the germline V gene, CDR1 is MNHEY and CDR2 is SVGAGI. Trimming shortened V by 8 bases and J by 1 base, and 9 bases separated the two germline ends. DNA of the CDR3: TGTGCCAGCGGGTTCAGTTCCTACGAGCAGTACTTC. Protein: CASGFSSYEQYF.

V is TRBV6-2 or TRBV6-3 and J is TRBJ2-3; 9 bases line up with TRBD2. The CDR3 extends over 17 amino acids. With 2 bases clipped from V and 2 bases from J, the junction kept 8 bases outside the gene matches. Germline V CDR1 and CDR2: MNHEY, SVGEGT. As DNA, the CDR3 is TGTGCCAGCAGTTACGCGGGAGGGAACGGATTCACAGATACGCAGTATTTT. Translated, it gives CASSYAGGNGFTDTQYF.

The genes are TRBV7-2 and TRBJ1-1; tentative D call: TRBD1 (6 bases). Trimming removed 3 bases from V and 9 bases from J, with 11 bases in between. This CDR3 has 12 amino acids. Germline V CDR1 and CDR2: SGHTA, FQGNSA. The CDR3 here is CASSFVGGQAFF. CDR3 nucleotides: TGTGCCAGCAGCTTCGTGGGGGGCCAAGCTTTCTTT. The full variable domain, its missing parts supplied by reference TRBV7-2 and TRBJ1-1, is GAGVSQSPSNKVTEKGKDVELRCDPISGHTALYWYRQSLGQGLEFLIYFQGNSAPDKSGLPSDRFSAERTGGSVSTLTIQRTQQEDSAVYLCASSFVGGQAFFGQGTRLTVV.

CDR3 in DNA: TGTGCCAGCAGTTTGACGGACGCTCGGGACACCATATATTTT. Encoded protein: CASSLTDARDTIYF. The chain couples TRBV6-5 to TRBJ1-3; D unclear. The CDR3 sequence is 14 residues long. CDR1 is MNHEY, CDR2 SVGAGI, per germline. With 4 bases removed from V and 8 bases from J, the gap between germline ends came to 15 bases.